Listed below are T cell receptor beta chains from one sample, sequenced in a study of Ad26.COV2.S vaccination and SARS-CoV-2 variants. This table comes from immunoSEQ multiplex PCR, and its TCRdb copy is limited to in-frame clones, with some not included. This sample has about 350,000 clones; 80% to 90% occur once, and the top ten carry under 6%. The sample consisted of peripheral blood, taken in a trial of Ad26.COV2.S vaccine versus placebo. The source of these receptors is a person between 18 and 60 years old who received the Ad26.COV2.S COVID-19 vaccine or a placebo. CDR3s leave out the opening cysteine and the closing phenylalanine or tryptophan. Not all rows give a size; the values are once, few, many and, for expanded clones, a class.

>TRBV4-2|TRBJ2-7|14|NA
ASSQDWGENSYEQY
>TRBV7-9|TRBJ1-1|12|NA
ASRRTGPDTEAF
>TRBV2|TRBJ2-2|13|NA
ASSELSTNTGELF
>TRBV19|TRBJ2-3|12|NA
ASSIRQGTDTQY
>TRBV12-3/TRBV12-4|TRBJ1-6|11|NA
ASSRTYNSPLH
>TRBV20-1|TRBJ2-7|9|few
SANRGNEQY
>TRBV9|TRBJ1-4|15|once
ASSAGRVTGGREKLF
>TRBV19|TRBJ1-2|12|once
ASSIPRPSYGYT
>TRBV28|TRBJ2-5|14|NA
ASNPSRAGQRETQY
>TRBV19|TRBJ2-7|12|NA
ASSTTGALGEQY
>TRBV4-3|TRBJ1-2|13|NA
ASSQDTGVFYGYT
>TRBV18|TRBJ1-2|11|NA
ASSHREDYGYT
>TRBV15|TRBJ2-7|14|NA
ATSRVLAGNNYEQY
>TRBV19|TRBJ1-6|12|NA
ASSIRRVGSPLH
>TRBV6-5|TRBJ2-3|11|NA
ASSRDRRDTQY
>TRBV4-1|TRBJ2-7|14|few
ASSQEGTVWGYEQY
>TRBV15|TRBJ1-4|11|NA
ATSRDLNEKLF
>TRBV19|TRBJ1-5|13|NA
ASSTQGDGGQPQH
>TRBV18|TRBJ2-7|12|NA
ASSPGTETYEQY
>TRBV11-1|TRBJ2-2|14|NA
ASSPLAGELTGELF
>TRBV30|TRBJ2-7|11|NA
ASARTGSMEQY
>TRBV2|TRBJ2-1|11|NA
ASSDLGGHEQF
>TRBV27|TRBJ2-1|15|NA
ASSLSKGGLSYNEQF
>TRBV7-9|TRBJ2-5|12|NA
ASSLQGERETQY
>TRBV3-1/TRBV3-2|TRBJ2-7|12|NA
ASSRGQVTSEQY
>TRBV15|TRBJ2-3|15|NA
ATSRKLPMPGADTQY
>TRBV4-1|TRBJ2-2|14|NA
ASSQKGHLNTGELF
>TRBV2|TRBJ1-6|16|NA
ASSDLLPGDRDNSPLH
>TRBV6-5|TRBJ2-4|14|NA
ASSLQGATPKNIQY
>TRBV28|TRBJ1-1|10|NA
ASRTANTEAF
>TRBV10-2|TRBJ1-1|12|NA
ASRGTGGQPEAF
>TRBV6-1|TRBJ2-7|13|few
ASSETWTSGDEQY
>TRBV28|TRBJ1-5|10|NA
ASGTGNQPQH
>TRBV6-5|TRBJ2-3|10|NA
ASSTGADTQY
>TRBV30|TRBJ1-1|13|once
AWRRGSLENTEAF
>TRBV28|TRBJ2-7|11|NA
ASSFGGSNEQY
>TRBV28|TRBJ2-7|13|NA
ASSRSGKSSYEQY
>TRBV6-5|TRBJ2-7|12|NA
ASRNPDRGYEQY
>TRBV11-2|TRBJ2-7|11|NA
ASSLFRGDEQY
>TRBV2|TRBJ2-2|13|NA
ASRIAGSNTGELF
>TRBV6-6|TRBJ2-7|12|once
ASSYAQGAYEQY
>TRBV27|TRBJ2-7|12|NA
ASRGQGVTYEQY
>TRBV5-4|TRBJ2-2|15|NA
ASSLGGTGPVPGELF
>TRBV29-1|TRBJ2-1|12|NA
SVDGDTSYNEQF
>TRBV6-1|TRBJ2-3|12|NA
ASSEWAASDTQY
>TRBV2|TRBJ2-2|13|NA
ASSELSKATGELF
>TRBV10-1|TRBJ2-1|13|NA
ASSGLSGGEEEQF
>TRBV29-1|TRBJ1-1|13|NA
SVDGPTTSNTEAF
>TRBV28|TRBJ1-5|16|NA
ASSLLRPGRVSNQPQH
>TRBV19|TRBJ2-1|16|once
ASSIDPGGWGPYNEQF